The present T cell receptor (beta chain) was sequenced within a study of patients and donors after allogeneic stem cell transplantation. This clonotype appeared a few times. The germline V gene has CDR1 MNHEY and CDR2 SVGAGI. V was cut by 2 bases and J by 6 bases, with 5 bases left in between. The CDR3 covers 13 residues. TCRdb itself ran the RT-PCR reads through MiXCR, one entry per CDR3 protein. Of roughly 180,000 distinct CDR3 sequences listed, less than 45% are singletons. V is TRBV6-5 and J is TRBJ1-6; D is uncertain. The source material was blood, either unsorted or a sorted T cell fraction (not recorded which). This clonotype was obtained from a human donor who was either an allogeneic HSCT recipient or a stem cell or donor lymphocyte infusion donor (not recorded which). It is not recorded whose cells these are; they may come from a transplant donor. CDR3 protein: CASSYLGNSPLHF. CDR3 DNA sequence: TGTGCCAGCAGTTACCTGGGTAATTCACCCCTCCACTTT.